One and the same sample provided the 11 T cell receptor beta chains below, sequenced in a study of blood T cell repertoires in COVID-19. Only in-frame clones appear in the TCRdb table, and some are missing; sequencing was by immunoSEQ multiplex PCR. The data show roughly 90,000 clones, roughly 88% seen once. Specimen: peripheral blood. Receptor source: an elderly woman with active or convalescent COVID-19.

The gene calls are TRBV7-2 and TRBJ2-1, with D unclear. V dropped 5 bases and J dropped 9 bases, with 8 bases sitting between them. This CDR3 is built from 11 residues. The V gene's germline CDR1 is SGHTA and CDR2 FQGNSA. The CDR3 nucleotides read TGTGCCAGCAGCCGGTCTTTTGAGCAGTTCTTC. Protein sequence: CASSRSFEQFF.

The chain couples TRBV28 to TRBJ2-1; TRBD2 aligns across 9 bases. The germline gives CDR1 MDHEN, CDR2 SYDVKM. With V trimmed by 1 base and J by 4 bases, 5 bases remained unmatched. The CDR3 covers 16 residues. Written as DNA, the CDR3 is TGTGCCAGCAGTTTATCTGGCCTAGCGGGGTACAATGAGCAGTTCTTC. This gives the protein CASSLSGLAGYNEQFF.

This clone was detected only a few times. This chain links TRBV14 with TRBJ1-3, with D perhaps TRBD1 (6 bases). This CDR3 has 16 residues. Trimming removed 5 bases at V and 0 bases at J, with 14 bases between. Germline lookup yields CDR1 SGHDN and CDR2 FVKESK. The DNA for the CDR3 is TGTGCCAGCAGCTTCAAATTGGGGGCCTCTGGAAACACCATATATTTT. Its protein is CASSFKLGASGNTIYF.

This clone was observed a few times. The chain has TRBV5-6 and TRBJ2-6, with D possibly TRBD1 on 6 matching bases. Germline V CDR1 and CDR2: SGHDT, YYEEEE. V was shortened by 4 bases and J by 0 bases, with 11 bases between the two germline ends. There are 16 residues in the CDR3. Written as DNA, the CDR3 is TGTGCCAGCAGCCTGGACAGTTTCTCTGGGGCCAACGTCCTGACTTTC. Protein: CASSLDSFSGANVLTF.

The CDR3 bases are TGCGCCAGCAGCTCCCGGACACCCGGAAACACCATATATTTT. It specifies CASSSRTPGNTIYF. The J gene is TRBJ1-3, the V gene TRBV4-1; possible D gene TRBD1, 5 bases. The CDR3 loop spans 14 amino acids. CDR1 MGHRA and CDR2 YSYEKL come from the germline V gene. V lost 5 bases to trimming and J lost 4 bases, with 12 bases between them.

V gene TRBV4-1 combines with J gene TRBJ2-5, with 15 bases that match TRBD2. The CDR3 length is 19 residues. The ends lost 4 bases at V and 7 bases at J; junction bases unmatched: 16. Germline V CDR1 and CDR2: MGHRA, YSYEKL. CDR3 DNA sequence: TGCGCCAGCAGCCCAACCCCCGGGACTAGCGGGAGGAATGAGGGGACCCAGTACTTC. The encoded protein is CASSPTPGTSGRNEGTQYF.

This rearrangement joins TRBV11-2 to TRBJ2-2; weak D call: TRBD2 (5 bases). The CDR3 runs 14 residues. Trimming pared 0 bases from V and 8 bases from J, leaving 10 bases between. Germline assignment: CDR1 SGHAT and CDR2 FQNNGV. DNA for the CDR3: TGTGCCAGCAGCTTAGATCACGGGGTAGGGGAGCTGTTTTTT. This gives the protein CASSLDHGVGELFF. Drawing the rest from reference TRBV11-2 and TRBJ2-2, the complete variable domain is EAGVAQSPRYKIIEKRQSVAFWCNPISGHATLYWYQQILGQGPKLLIQFQNNGVVDDSQLPKDRFSAERLKGVDSTLKIQPAKLEDSAVYLCASSLDHGVGELFFGEGSRLTVL.

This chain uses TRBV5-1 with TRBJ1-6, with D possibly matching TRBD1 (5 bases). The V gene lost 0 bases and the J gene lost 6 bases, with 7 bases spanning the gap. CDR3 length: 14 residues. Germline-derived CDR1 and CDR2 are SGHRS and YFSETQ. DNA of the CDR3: TGCGCCAGCAGCTTGGGACAGAGTAATTCACCCCTCCACTTT. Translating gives CASSLGQSNSPLHF.

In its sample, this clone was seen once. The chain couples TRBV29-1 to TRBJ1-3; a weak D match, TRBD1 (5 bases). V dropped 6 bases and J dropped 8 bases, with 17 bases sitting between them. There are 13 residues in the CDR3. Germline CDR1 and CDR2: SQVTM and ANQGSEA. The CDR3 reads CSVASGGEDTIYF. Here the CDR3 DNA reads TGCAGCGTCGCTTCCGGGGGAGAAGACACCATATATTTT.

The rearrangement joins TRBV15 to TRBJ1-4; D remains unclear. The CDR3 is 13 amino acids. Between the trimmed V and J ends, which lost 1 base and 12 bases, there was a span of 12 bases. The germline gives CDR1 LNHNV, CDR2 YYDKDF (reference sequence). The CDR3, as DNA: TGTGCCACCAGCAGAGGCTCTACCGGGGAACTGTTTTTT. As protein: CATSRGSTGELFF.

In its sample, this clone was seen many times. CDR3: CASSPDSFGGELFF. The DNA for the CDR3 is TGTGCCAGCAGCCCCGACTCCTTCGGCGGGGAGCTGTTTTTT. The chain combines TRBV6-5 with TRBJ2-2, with D unresolved. Trimming shortened V by 6 bases and J by 7 bases, and 15 bases separated the two germline ends. The CDR3 extends over 14 amino acids. Germline values: CDR1 MNHEY, CDR2 SVGAGI.